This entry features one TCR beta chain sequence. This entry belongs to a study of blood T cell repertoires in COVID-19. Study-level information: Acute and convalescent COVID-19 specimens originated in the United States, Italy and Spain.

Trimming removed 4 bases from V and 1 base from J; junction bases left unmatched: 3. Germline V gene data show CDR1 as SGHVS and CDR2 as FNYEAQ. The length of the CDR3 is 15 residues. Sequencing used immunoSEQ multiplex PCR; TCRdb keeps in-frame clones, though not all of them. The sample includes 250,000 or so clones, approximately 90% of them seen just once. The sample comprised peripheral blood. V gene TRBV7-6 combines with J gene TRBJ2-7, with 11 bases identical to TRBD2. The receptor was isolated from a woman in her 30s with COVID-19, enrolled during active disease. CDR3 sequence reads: CASSSRLAGSYEQYF. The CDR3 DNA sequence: TGTGCCAGCAGCTCGCGACTAGCGGGGTCCTACGAGCAGTACTTC.